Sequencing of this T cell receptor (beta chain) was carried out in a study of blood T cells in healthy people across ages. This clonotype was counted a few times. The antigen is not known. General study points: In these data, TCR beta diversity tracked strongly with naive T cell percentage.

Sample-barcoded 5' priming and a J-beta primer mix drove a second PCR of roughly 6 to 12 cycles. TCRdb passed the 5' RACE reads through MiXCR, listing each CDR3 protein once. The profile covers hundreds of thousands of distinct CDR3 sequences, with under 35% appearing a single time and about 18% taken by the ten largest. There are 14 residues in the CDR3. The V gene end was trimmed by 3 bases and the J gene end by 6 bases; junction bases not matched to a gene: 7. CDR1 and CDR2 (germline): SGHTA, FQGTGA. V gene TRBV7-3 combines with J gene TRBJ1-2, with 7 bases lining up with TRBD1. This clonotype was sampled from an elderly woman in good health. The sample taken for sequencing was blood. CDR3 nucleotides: TGTGCCAGCAGCTTCCTCGGACAGGCAGATGGCTACACCTTC. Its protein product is CASSFLGQADGYTF.